This T cell receptor beta chain was sequenced during a study of Ad26.COV2.S vaccination and SARS-CoV-2 variants. Study outcomes and limitations: Vaccine and placebo recipients had comparable breadth of non-spike TCRs.

A note on this clone: The antigen is not known.

Profiled with immunoSEQ multiplex PCR; TCRdb holds only in-frame clones, not every one. The sample holds roughly 100,000 clones, around 81% seen once. V was clipped by 0 bases and J by 0 bases; unmatched bases: 7. CDR1 and CDR2 from the germline V gene are SGDLS and YYNGEE. This CDR3 contains 19 residues. The specimen was peripheral blood, collected after recovery from COVID-19. The sequence derives from a human donor who had recovered from COVID-19. This rearrangement joins TRBV9 to TRBJ2-1, with 12 positions matching TRBD2. The DNA of the CDR3 is TGTGCCAGCAGCGTAGTAGGGACTAGCGGGTTACTCTCCTACAATGAGCAGTTCTTC. This translates into CASSVVGTSGLLSYNEQFF.